The text below deals with one TCR beta chain. The repertoire was sequenced with immunoSEQ multiplex PCR; TCRdb's copy has only in-frame clones and lacks some. The sample lists under 150,000 clones; roughly 90% were seen once. The data are from a study of control samples from healthy donors and cancer patients. The source is a man over 45 with head and neck cancer. The sample taken for sequencing was PBMCs.

The CDR3 region has the DNA TGTGCCAGCAGCCCTCCGACAGGGGACAATCAGCCCCAGCATTTT. Translated, it gives CASSPPTGDNQPQHF. The V call is TRBV6-6, the J call TRBJ1-5; 8 bases align to TRBD1. The CDR3 is made up of 15 amino acids. Germline V gene lookup returns CDR1 MNHNY and CDR2 SVGAGI (reference sequence). With 6 bases clipped from V and 3 bases from J, the junction kept 7 bases outside the gene matches.